This entry lists 17 T cell receptor beta chains sequenced from one sample in a study of beta chain features in type 1 diabetes. Reverse transcribing all isolated RNA meant expressed TCRB transcripts were sequenced. Here immunoSEQ multiplex PCR was the method, and the copy in TCRdb shows in-frame clones only, minus some. The repertoire has 200,000 to 250,000 clones, around 26% of them found once; the top ten carry 4%. The specimen was central memory CD4+ T cells from blood. The receptor set was obtained from a man aged 25 to 40 in good health.

The J gene is TRBJ1-6, the V gene TRBV5-1; D gene ambiguous. This CDR3 has 13 residues. Trimming shortened V by 3 bases and J by 6 bases, and 7 bases separated the two germline ends. In germline, CDR1 is SGHRS, CDR2 YFSETQ. The CDR3 nucleotides are TGCGCCAGCAGCTGGGGAACTAATTCACCCCTCCACTTT. Residues: CASSWGTNSPLHF.

Comments on this clone: The identical CDR3 is also encoded by other nucleotide sequences in the sample. The chain couples TRBV9 to TRBJ2-5; D may be TRBD1 (6 bases). The CDR3 runs to 14 residues. Germline V lookup: CDR1 SGDLS, CDR2 YYNGEE. Trimming removed 2 bases at V and 1 base at J, with 9 bases between. The CDR3 nucleotides read TGTGCCAGCAGCGTCACAGGGCTCCAAGAGACCCAGTACTTC. This gives the protein CASSVTGLQETQYF.

The chain couples TRBV7-2 to TRBJ2-5, with 8 bases identical to TRBD2. With 2 bases clipped from V and 2 bases from J, the junction kept 4 bases outside the gene matches. CDR1 and CDR2 from the germline V gene are SGHTA and FQGNSA. The CDR3 length is 15 residues. The chain's CDR3 is CASSLQAGGQETQYF. The CDR3 DNA reads as TGTGCCAGCAGCTTACAGGCGGGGGGTCAAGAGACCCAGTACTTC.

This clone was recorded only once. This sequence joins TRBV4-3 and TRBJ1-1; no firm D call. The germline V gene encodes CDR1 LGHNA and CDR2 YSLEER. V was clipped by 1 base and J by 4 bases, with 16 bases between them. The CDR3 is 16 amino acids. The DNA for the CDR3 is TGCGCCAGCAGCCAAGCTTCAGCTGGCCAAATCACTGAAGCTTTCTTT. Translating it yields CASSQASAGQITEAFF.

The genes are TRBV10-3 and TRBJ2-2, with D perhaps TRBD2 (6 bases). From germline, CDR1 is ENHRY and CDR2 SYGVKD. Trimming left V 11 bases short and J 0 bases short, with 13 bases between. The CDR3 is made up of 14 amino acids. CDR3 amino acids: CALRDSANTGELFF. The DNA for the CDR3 is TGTGCCCTCCGGGACTCCGCGAACACCGGGGAGCTGTTTTTT.

This clone was observed a few times. This sequence joins TRBV7-2 and TRBJ2-5; D gene ambiguous. This CDR3 has 13 amino acids. The ends were cut back, 5 bases at V and 5 bases at J, with 12 bases in the middle. The germline V gene has CDR1 SGHTA and CDR2 FQGNSA. The CDR3: CASSSAWGETQYF. The CDR3 DNA is TGTGCCAGCAGCAGCGCATGGGGTGAGACCCAGTACTTC.

This clone was found a few times. The CDR3 loop is CASSLGQRTNGYTF. CDR3 sequence (DNA): TGTGCCAGCAGCTTAGGGCAAAGAACAAATGGCTACACCTTC. The chain links TRBV7-2 to TRBJ1-2; D remains unclear. The germline gives CDR1 SGHTA, CDR2 FQGNSA. The CDR3 spans 14 residues. With 1 base removed from V and 6 bases from J, the gap between germline ends came to 12 bases.

This clone was detected only a few times. The chain combines TRBV6-5 with TRBJ2-7; D possibly uses TRBD1 or TRBD2 (5 bases each). CDR3 length: 13 amino acids. V was cut by 6 bases and J by 0 bases, with 9 bases left in between. The germline CDR1 and CDR2 sequences are MNHEY and SVGAGI. This chain's CDR3 is CASRRDVSYEQYF. CDR3 nucleotides: TGTGCCAGCAGACGGGACGTCTCCTACGAGCAGTACTTC.

The rearrangement joins TRBV6-6 to TRBJ2-3; 10 nucleotides match TRBD2. J gave up 0 bases and V 8 bases, and 8 bases lay outside the gene matches. This CDR3 contains 16 residues. The V gene's germline CDR1 is MNHNY and CDR2 SVGAGI (reference sequence). CDR3 sequence reads: CASGETSGISTDTQYF. The CDR3 DNA reads TGTGCCAGCGGAGAAACTAGCGGGATTAGCACAGATACGCAGTATTTT.

In its sample, this clone was seen a few times. The V gene is TRBV10-3, the J gene TRBJ2-3; D is undetermined. Germline CDR1 ENHRY, CDR2 SYGVKD. There are 14 residues in the CDR3. V gave up 3 bases and J gave up 2 bases, with 9 bases separating them. The CDR3 DNA reads TGTGCCATCAGTGACCCCGGATACACAGATACGCAGTATTTT. Translated: CAISDPGYTDTQYF.

In DNA, the CDR3 is TGTGCCAGCAGGGCTCAATACACTGAAGCTTTCTTT. This encodes CASRAQYTEAFF. The gene calls are TRBV27 and TRBJ1-1; no firm D call. Germline values: CDR1 MNHEY, CDR2 SMNVEV (reference sequence). V was pared by 6 bases and J by 3 bases, with 8 bases between. The CDR3 loop spans 12 amino acids.

This clone was found a few times. The chain recombines TRBV11-2 with TRBJ2-1, with 8 bases identical to TRBD2. The CDR3 extends over 13 amino acids. Germline loops: CDR1 SGHAT, CDR2 FQNNGV. Losses at the gene ends were 6 bases for V and 6 bases for J; bases not matched to a gene: 4. CDR3 nucleotides: TGTGCCAGCAGGAGACTAGCGTCCAATGAGCAGTTCTTC. Translated, it gives CASRRLASNEQFF. Full variable domain (outside the CDR3, taken from reference TRBV11-2 and TRBJ2-1): EAGVAQSPRYKIIEKRQSVAFWCNPISGHATLYWYQQILGQGPKLLIQFQNNGVVDDSQLPKDRFSAERLKGVDSTLKIQPAKLEDSAVYLCASRRLASNEQFFGPGTRLTVL.

For this clone: The sample has other DNA sequences that encode this CDR3 too. The V gene is TRBV5-1, the J gene TRBJ2-5, with D perhaps TRBD1 (5 bases). Trimming took 0 bases from V and 2 from J, leaving 5 bases between them. CDR3 length equals 13 residues. Germline V gene data show CDR1 as SGHRS and CDR2 as YFSETQ. The CDR3 sequence: CASSLEGQETQYF. For the CDR3, the DNA is TGCGCCAGCAGCTTGGAGGGGCAAGAGACCCAGTACTTC.

The rearrangement joins TRBV9 to TRBJ2-1, with a weak D call TRBD2 (5 bases). The CDR3 runs to 16 residues. The ends were cut back, 10 bases at V and 2 bases at J, with 22 bases in the middle. Germline CDR1 is SGDLS and CDR2 is YYNGEE. The CDR3: CAEGHTRRKPYNEQFF. CDR3 bases: TGTGCCGAAGGCCATACACGGAGGAAACCCTACAATGAGCAGTTCTTC.

This clone is a singleton in its sample. The chain combines TRBV11-2 with TRBJ2-4; D gene unclear. V was clipped by 4 bases and J by 2 bases, with 12 bases between them. CDR1 is SGHAT, CDR2 FQNNGV, per germline. This CDR3 contains 15 residues. For the CDR3, the DNA is TGTGCCAGCAGCTACCTTCAGGCAACCAAAAACATTCAGTACTTC. Residues: CASSYLQATKNIQYF.

This chain links TRBV7-2 with TRBJ2-5, with TRBD2 as a possible D gene (6 bases). V was trimmed by 2 bases and J by 4 bases, leaving 11 bases between them. This CDR3 is built from 14 residues. Per the germline V gene, CDR1 is SGHTA and CDR2 is FQGNSA. For the CDR3, the DNA is TGTGCCAGCAGCTTAATTCGCGGGGCAGAGACCCAGTACTTC. Amino acid sequence: CASSLIRGAETQYF. Based on the CDR3 plus reference TRBV7-2 and TRBJ2-5, the full variable domain is GAGVSQSPSNKVTEKGKDVELRCDPISGHTALYWYRQSLGQGLEFLIYFQGNSAPDKSGLPSDRFSAERTGGSVSTLTIQRTQQEDSAVYLCASSLIRGAETQYFGPGTRLLVL.

The gene calls are TRBV5-4 and TRBJ2-3, with D perhaps matching TRBD2 (5 bases). Looked up from germline, CDR1 is SGHNT and CDR2 is YYREEE (reference sequence). Trimming stripped 8 bases from V and 0 bases from J, with 19 bases between. The CDR3 covers 16 residues. Written as DNA, the CDR3 is TGTGCCAGTAGCGATAAGCGGACGACTAGCACAGATACGCAGTATTTT. It yields the protein CASSDKRTTSTDTQYF.